This T cell receptor beta chain was sequenced during a study of blood T cell repertoires in COVID-19. Method: immunoSEQ multiplex PCR; TCRdb's copy keeps in-frame clones and lacks some. The sample carries 240,000 or so clones, about 83% recorded once. Trimming took off 1 base at V and 0 bases at J, with 8 bases between the two ends. The CDR3 totals 15 residues. The germline V gene encodes CDR1 SGHTS and CDR2 YDEGEE. The sequenced sample consisted of peripheral blood. This chain uses TRBV5-8 with TRBJ2-1; D uncertain. This clonotype originated in a man aged 25-45 years who had recovered from COVID-19. For the CDR3, the DNA is TGTGCCAGCAGCTTGCGACGGAGCTCCTACAATGAGCAGTTCTTC. Translation: CASSLRRSSYNEQFF.